The 8 T cell receptor beta chains in this list originate from one sample, sequenced in a study of cytomegalovirus exposure and HLA in healthy donors. The PCR contained 60 Vbeta and 13 Jbeta primers. This table comes from immunoSEQ multiplex PCR, and its TCRdb copy is limited to in-frame clones, with some not included. The sample includes more than 80,000 clones, 60% to 80% of them seen just once. Sample: PBMCs. The receptors shown here come from a female donor in good health and CMV-seronegative.

V and J are TRBV10-2 and TRBJ2-7; possibly TRBD1 for D (5 bases). Per germline, CDR1 WSHSY and CDR2 SAAADI. There are 12 residues in the CDR3. The germline V and J ends were trimmed by 6 bases and 4 bases, with 10 bases remaining between them. This chain's CDR3 is CASSEQAYEQYF. The CDR3 DNA is TGCGCCAGCAGCGAACAGGCGTACGAGCAGTACTTC.

The chain couples TRBV5-4 to TRBJ2-3, with 12 bases that match TRBD2. The CDR3 length is 16 residues. Germline trimming cut 0 bases from V and 6 bases from J; bases unmatched to any gene: 5. Germline-derived CDR1 and CDR2 are SGHNT and YYREEE (reference sequence). The CDR3 spells CASSLAGTSGPDTQYF. CDR3 bases: TGTGCCAGCAGCTTGGCCGGGACTAGCGGGCCCGATACGCAGTATTTT.

For the CDR3, the DNA is TGTGCCAGCAGCGACGGACAGGGAAGGGGCTACACCTTC. Its translation is CASSDGQGRGYTF. V and J are TRBV7-3 and TRBJ1-2, with 8 nucleotides matching TRBD1. Unmatched junction bases numbered 7, after V lost 5 bases and J lost 8 bases. The CDR3 is made up of 13 amino acids. Germline V gene sequence: CDR1 SGHTA, CDR2 FQGTGA.

The chain joins TRBV5-4 to TRBJ2-1; the match to TRBD1 covers 9 bases. V lost 2 bases and J lost 7; bases outside the gene matches: 7. The length of the CDR3 is 15 residues. Germline V gene sequence: CDR1 SGHNT, CDR2 YYREEE (reference sequence). Here the CDR3 DNA reads TGTGCCAGCAGCTTCATAGACAGGGGGGCGAATGAGCAGTTCTTC. Translation: CASSFIDRGANEQFF.

The gene calls are TRBV7-2 and TRBJ2-1; a possible D gene is TRBD2 (5 bases). V lost 3 bases, J lost 5 bases, and 8 bases lay in between. This CDR3 is 13 amino acids long. Germline V gene data show CDR1 as SGHTA and CDR2 as FQGNSA. CDR3 DNA: TGTGCCAGCAGCTTCATGAGGGACAATGAGCAGTTCTTC. Protein: CASSFMRDNEQFF.

This clone has only one observation. The V gene is TRBV14, the J gene TRBJ2-1; 7 bases fit TRBD2. Germline CDR1 is SGHDN and CDR2 is FVKESK. This CDR3 is 12 amino acids long. V shed 4 bases, J shed 9 bases, and the junction held 3 bases outside the gene matches. Here the CDR3 reads CASSLGRGEQFF. The DNA of the CDR3 is TGTGCCAGCAGCCTGGGGAGGGGTGAGCAGTTCTTC.

This rearrangement joins TRBV6-1 to TRBJ2-7; D perhaps matches TRBD2 (6 bases). Trimming shortened V by 4 bases and J by 3 bases, and 13 bases separated the two germline ends. The CDR3 sequence is 14 residues long. Per germline, CDR1 MNHNS and CDR2 SASEGT. Here the CDR3 DNA reads TGTGCCAGCAGTGGCCCGGGAGTTGGCTACGAGCAGTACTTC. This gives the protein CASSGPGVGYEQYF.

The chain employs TRBV19 and TRBJ1-5, with TRBD1 matching over 8 bases. The CDR3 runs 14 residues. V trimming: 9 bases; J trimming: 3 bases; junction bases outside the gene matches: 7. Germline V gives CDR1 LNHDA, CDR2 SQIVND (reference sequence). Written as DNA, the CDR3 is TGTGCCAGCCGACGGACAGGGAACAATCAGCCCCAGCATTTT. It yields the protein CASRRTGNNQPQHF. Looking up the rest from reference TRBV19 and TRBJ1-5 gives the full variable domain: DGGITQSPKYLFRKEGQNVTLSCEQNLNHDAMYWYRQDPGQGLRLIYYSQIVNDFQKGDIAEGYSVSREKKESFPLTVTSAQKNPTAFYLCASRRTGNNQPQHFGDGTRLSIL.